This is a list of T cell receptor beta chains from one sample in a study of blood T cell repertoires in COVID-19. Some clones are missing from TCRdb's copy, which holds only in-frame ones; the method was immunoSEQ multiplex PCR. The sample yields approximately 81,000 clones, approximately 90% seen once. The sequenced material came from peripheral blood. Receptor source: a man aged 65 to 85 with active or convalescent COVID-19. The CDR3 runs from the conserved cysteine through the conserved F or W. Each record gives: clone size, D gene, J gene, V gene, CDR3 protein, CDR3 DNA. The D gene is left open where the match is weak. Part of the rows lack a size; the others show once, few, many or a class for expanded clones.

- | - | TRBJ1-6 | TRBV11-3 | CASSLDSSYGSPLHF | TGTGCCAGCAGCTTAGATTCAAGTTACGGTTCACCCCTCCACTTT
- | - | TRBJ1-2 | TRBV27 | CASRPGAPRDGYTF | TGTGCCAGCAGACCAGGGGCCCCCAGGGATGGCTACACCTTC
- | - | TRBJ2-3 | TRBV5-1 | CASSGGTPADTQYF | TGCGCCAGCAGCGGAGGGACCCCCGCAGATACGCAGTATTTT
- | - | TRBJ1-2 | TRBV21-1 | CASSKEARGHPGYGYTF | TGTGCCAGCAGCAAAGAGGCCAGGGGGCACCCTGGCTATGGCTACACCTTC
- | TRBD1 | TRBJ2-6 | TRBV7-2 | CASSLGARDRGSGANVLTF | TGTGCCAGCAGCTTAGGGGCCCGGGACAGGGGAAGTGGGGCCAACGTCCTGACTTTC
- | - | TRBJ1-2 | TRBV5-4 | CASRAGAPDHGYTF | TGTGCCAGCAGGGCGGGGGCGCCGGATCATGGCTACACCTTC
- | - | TRBJ1-1 | TRBV11-2 | CASSTGTLAFF | TGTGCCAGCAGCACCGGGACATTAGCTTTCTTT
- | - | TRBJ1-1 | TRBV29-1 | CSVEGVRYDTEAFF | TGCAGCGTTGAAGGTGTCAGGTACGACACTGAAGCTTTCTTT
- | - | TRBJ2-7 | TRBV5-1 | CASSFAGHEQYF | TGCGCCAGCAGCTTTGCAGGGCACGAGCAGTACTTC
- | - | TRBJ1-1 | TRBV5-1 | CASRLGAPNTEAFF | TGCGCCAGCAGGTTGGGGGCCCCGAACACTGAAGCTTTCTTT
- | TRBD2 | TRBJ2-5 | TRBV4-2 | CASSQGLAEQETQYF | TGTGCCAGCAGCCAAGGACTAGCGGAGCAAGAGACCCAGTACTTC
- | - | TRBJ2-7 | TRBV6-1 | CASSEWGQGPYEQYF | TGTGCCAGCAGTGAGTGGGGGCAGGGCCCATACGAGCAGTACTTC
- | TRBD1 | TRBJ1-4 | TRBV9 | CASSAQGNRVPEKLFF | TGTGCCAGCAGCGCACAGGGGAACCGAGTCCCTGAAAAACTGTTTTTT
once | - | TRBJ1-2 | TRBV5-1 | CASSKSTGPEAGYTF | TGCGCCAGCAGCAAATCGACAGGCCCCGAAGCGGGCTACACCTTC
- | - | TRBJ2-5 | TRBV6-1 | CASSARSVIRNQETQYF | TGTGCCAGCAGTGCTCGGTCGGTAATTAGAAACCAAGAGACCCAGTACTTC
few | - | TRBJ2-7 | TRBV6-2/TRBV6-3 | CASSSQSGPSYEQYF | TGTGCCAGCAGTTCCCAAAGCGGACCCTCCTACGAGCAGTACTTC
once | - | TRBJ1-1 | TRBV7-2 | CASIRGQGSTEAFF | TGTGCCAGCATCAGAGGGCAGGGGAGCACTGAAGCTTTCTTT
- | TRBD1 | TRBJ1-1 | TRBV3-1/TRBV3-2 | CASSQDRRGQGQMNTEAFF | TGTGCCAGCAGCCAAGATCGAAGGGGACAGGGGCAAATGAACACTGAAGCTTTCTTT
- | - | TRBJ1-1 | TRBV11-2 | CASSHTVGHSMNTEAFF | TGTGCCAGCAGCCACACCGTGGGGCATTCCATGAACACTGAAGCTTTCTTT
- | TRBD2 | TRBJ2-5 | TRBV4-2 | CASSQDFVASGQETQYF | TGTGCCAGCAGCCAAGATTTCGTGGCTAGCGGGCAAGAGACCCAGTACTTC
- | TRBD1 | TRBJ1-3 | TRBV6-5 | CASRDRGLGNTIYF | TGTGCCAGCAGGGACAGGGGGCTTGGAAACACCATATATTTT
- | - | TRBJ2-7 | TRBV6-5 | CATRSGAGSHEQYF | TGTGCCACCCGGTCAGGGGCAGGTAGCCACGAGCAGTACTTC
once | TRBD1 | TRBJ1-1 | TRBV19 | CASKAVRGRAFF | TGTGCCAGTAAAGCAGTGAGGGGGCGTGCTTTCTTT
- | TRBD2 | TRBJ2-1 | TRBV7-2 | CASSASGGYYNEQFF | TGTGCCAGCAGCGCTAGCGGGGGGTACTACAATGAGCAGTTCTTC
- | TRBD1 | TRBJ2-7 | TRBV18 | CASSPRTGAYEQYF | TGTGCCAGCTCACCCCGGACAGGGGCCTACGAGCAGTACTTC
- | TRBD2 | TRBJ2-3 | TRBV25-1 | CASSGWRGEGTDTQYF | TGTGCCAGCAGTGGTTGGCGGGGGGAAGGCACAGATACGCAGTATTTT
- | - | TRBJ1-4 | TRBV21-1 | CASNTAGQGAMPDQEKLFF | TGTGCCAGCAACACGGCGGGACAGGGGGCTATGCCAGACCAGGAAAAACTGTTTTTT
- | - | TRBJ2-3 | TRBV11-3 | CASSSRGGKTDTQYF | TGTGCCAGCAGCTCCCGGGGTGGGAAGACAGATACGCAGTATTTT
- | TRBD1 | TRBJ2-7 | TRBV2 | CASSTSRGRFNEQYF | TGTGCCAGCAGTACCTCCAGGGGGCGGTTCAACGAGCAGTACTTC
- | - | TRBJ1-2 | TRBV5-1 | CASSLAGGGYTF | TGCGCCAGCAGCTTGGCGGGGGGTGGCTACACCTTC
- | - | TRBJ2-7 | TRBV11-3 | CASSRGHPHEQYF | TGTGCCAGCAGCCGAGGACATCCCCACGAGCAGTACTTC
- | - | TRBJ2-1 | TRBV7-8 | CASSLGGGASGEQFF | TGTGCCAGCAGCTTAGGGGGGGGCGCGTCCGGTGAGCAGTTCTTC
- | TRBD1 | TRBJ2-7 | TRBV5-1 | CASSSGTGSYYEQYF | TGCGCCAGCAGTTCCGGGACAGGGTCCTACTACGAGCAGTACTTC
once | - | TRBJ1-1 | TRBV3-1/TRBV3-2 | CASSPTTGLTEAFF | TGTGCCAGCAGCCCGACCACAGGGTTAACTGAAGCTTTCTTT
- | - | TRBJ1-2 | TRBV10-3 | CAISEDRDRNYGYTF | TGTGCCATCAGTGAAGATCGTGACAGAAACTATGGCTACACCTTC
- | TRBD1 | TRBJ2-4 | TRBV7-2 | CASSLGAGGASGKNIQYF | TGTGCCAGCAGCTTAGGGGCAGGGGGCGCCTCGGGGAAAAACATTCAGTACTTC
once | TRBD1 | TRBJ2-2 | TRBV7-6 | CASSLVVGGYGNTGELFF | TGTGCCAGCAGCTTAGTAGTAGGGGGCTATGGAAACACCGGGGAGCTGTTTTTT
- | TRBD1 | TRBJ1-2 | TRBV5-5 | CASSLVQGMWNYGYTF | TGTGCCAGCAGCTTGGTACAGGGGATGTGGAACTATGGCTACACCTTC
once | - | TRBJ1-5 | TRBV24-1 | CATSETRINQPQHF | TGTGCCACCAGTGAGACCAGGATTAATCAGCCCCAGCATTTT
- | TRBD1 | TRBJ2-7 | TRBV7-2 | CASSLRQGASEQYF | TGTGCCAGCAGCCTCAGACAGGGGGCGTCCGAGCAGTACTTC
few | - | TRBJ2-1 | TRBV3-1/TRBV3-2 | CASSPAWGDNEQFF | TGTGCCAGCAGCCCCGCCTGGGGGGATAATGAGCAGTTCTTC
- | TRBD2 | TRBJ2-5 | TRBV5-4 | CASSFPRGGGETQYF | TGTGCCAGCAGCTTCCCGCGGGGGGGCGGTGAGACCCAGTACTTC
few | - | TRBJ2-1 | TRBV24-1 | CATQGLTYNEQFF | TGTGCCACCCAGGGGCTTACCTACAATGAGCAGTTCTTC
- | TRBD1 | TRBJ1-2 | TRBV18 | CASSSTGQGGYGYTF | TGTGCCAGCTCGTCTACCGGGCAGGGGGGCTATGGCTACACCTTC
- | - | TRBJ1-4 | TRBV18 | CASSPRVATNEKLFF | TGTGCCAGCTCACCGAGAGTTGCAACTAATGAAAAACTGTTTTTT
- | - | TRBJ2-7 | TRBV10-3 | CAISDPTVLTYEQYF | TGTGCCATCAGTGACCCGACAGTACTTACCTACGAGCAGTACTTC
- | - | TRBJ1-1 | TRBV3-1/TRBV3-2 | CASSFRTANTEAFF | TGTGCCAGCAGCTTTAGGACAGCGAACACTGAAGCTTTCTTT
once | TRBD1 | TRBJ1-5 | TRBV6-6 | CASSYGDRDQPQHF | TGTGCCAGCAGTTACGGGGACAGGGATCAGCCCCAGCATTTT
- | - | TRBJ1-5 | TRBV28 | CASSQQGFSQPQHF | TGTGCCAGCAGTCAACAGGGATTTAGTCAGCCCCAGCATTTT
- | - | TRBJ1-1 | TRBV5-1 | CASSPGQNLNTEAFF | TGCGCCAGCAGCCCAGGACAGAACCTGAACACTGAAGCTTTCTTT
- | - | TRBJ2-3 | TRBV9 | CASSVAFLASTDTQYF | TGTGCCAGCAGCGTAGCTTTTCTAGCGTCGACAGATACGCAGTATTTT
- | TRBD1 | TRBJ1-1 | TRBV7-8 | CASRSGTGYTEAFF | TGTGCCAGCAGGTCCGGGACAGGTTACACTGAAGCTTTCTTT